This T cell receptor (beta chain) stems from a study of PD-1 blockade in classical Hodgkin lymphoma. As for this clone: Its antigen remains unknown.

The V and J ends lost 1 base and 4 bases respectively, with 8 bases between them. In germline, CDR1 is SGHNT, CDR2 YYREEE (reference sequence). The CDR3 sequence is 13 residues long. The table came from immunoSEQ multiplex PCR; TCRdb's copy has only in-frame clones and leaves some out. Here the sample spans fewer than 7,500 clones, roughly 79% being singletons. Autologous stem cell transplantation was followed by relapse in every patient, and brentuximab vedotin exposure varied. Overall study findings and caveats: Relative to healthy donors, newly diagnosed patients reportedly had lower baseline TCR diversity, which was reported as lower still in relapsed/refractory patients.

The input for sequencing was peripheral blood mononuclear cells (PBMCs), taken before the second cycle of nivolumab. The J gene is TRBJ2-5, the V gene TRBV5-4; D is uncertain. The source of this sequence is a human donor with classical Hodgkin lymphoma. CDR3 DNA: TGTGCCAGCAGCTTGTCAGGTGGAGAGACCCAGTACTTC. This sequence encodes CASSLSGGETQYF.